This T cell receptor beta chain is from a study of T cells in Graves' hyperthyroidism and ophthalmopathy (dated by TCRdb to between 2018 and 2021). Context from the whole study: Peripheral blood was collected at initial diagnosis, before any treatment. Once sampling was done, hyperthyroidism patients were given methimazole at a starting dose of 30 mg daily, whereas ophthalmopathy patients were given high-dose intravenous methylprednisolone. Prospective prediction of ophthalmopathy was tested in an independent validation cohort of 18 to 20 hyperthyroidism patients and some 17 patients who later progressed to ophthalmopathy. Thyroid tissue and blood T-cell repertoires from six Graves' hyperthyroidism patients were also compared in the study. According to the paper, TCR Vbeta CDR3 sequencing was carried out on some 130 peripheral blood samples, which came from more than 40 ophthalmopathy, around 74 hyperthyroidism and around 17 progressor patients. For training and testing, the approximately 92 patients in the discovery cohort were randomly divided in a 7:3 ratio. To identify distinguishing TCR V-J signatures, a discovery cohort of some 99 patients was used, comprising 43 with Graves' ophthalmopathy and some 57 with stable Graves' hyperthyroidism. General conclusions and limits of the study: A model built on a 13 V-J signature distinguished ophthalmopathy from stable hyperthyroidism, reaching 87.88% sensitivity and about 81% specificity in cross-validation and 80%/75% in testing. In validation, the model predicted progression to ophthalmopathy with approximately 71% sensitivity and around 72% specificity, a median of 6.5 months before onset. Most expanded thyroid clonotypes (frequency above 0.001) were also detected in blood, a finding suggesting that blood repertoires may reflect thyroid immune responses. No statistical method was used to fix the sample size in advance, and group allocation was not hidden from the investigators.

The table lists this clonotype with a few counts. No antigen is known for it. Base qualities were left out, and no much larger clone turns up one base away. Amplification of TCR beta CDR3 regions was carried out from RNA transcripts. The first round of RT-PCR for the TCR CDR3 was performed with the HTBI primer set and the Qiagen OneStep RT-PCR kit. Libraries were constructed in a second round of multiplex PCR, after which size selection and purification were carried out. Sequencing of the libraries was done on an Illumina HiSeq2000 using paired-end 100 bp reads. As for the authors' bioinformatics: SOAPnuke was used to process the raw data, removing reads that contained adapters or uncalled bases, had a mean Phred below 15, or lacked an exact match to the constant primer or identifier. COPE v1.2.5 was used to merge the high-quality paired reads, and each unique nucleotide sequence was defined as a clonotype. MiTCR v1.1 was used to align clonotypes to the IMGT TRBV, TRBD and TRBJ reference segments. The analysis was restricted to V-J combinations with a frequency above 0.0001, which together covered over 99% of the repertoires. The TCS score was defined as the ratio of F50 (clonal expansion) to E x V (chaos), calculated using BLOSUM62-based TCRdist between CDR3 peptides within each V-J. Welch's t-statistics and random forest reduced fewer than 600 V-J features to 13, which were used in a naive Bayes classifier (R e1071). The public sequencing data were trimmed at Q25 with fastp and processed into clonotypes with MiXCR by TCRdb, which kept only in-frame beta chains. Entries that share a CDR3 protein sequence are merged under the most common genes and DNA. TCRdb's processing, not the study's, gives the V and J calls here. For this sample the table gives fewer than 400,000 distinct CDR3 sequences, of which just under 25% were detected only once. The top ten hold around 70% of the sample.

Graves' hyperthyroidism was defined as stable when no progression to ophthalmopathy occurred over 18 months of follow-up. Hyperthyroidism patients were aged 18 to 65 years and newly diagnosed, with disease duration of less than 2 months. The study excluded patients with uncontrolled infections, other autoimmune diseases, pregnancy or lactation. Diagnoses were based on clinical symptoms, serum thyroxine and TRAb, thyroid ultrasound and orbital computed tomography. PBMCs were separated from 10 ml of fresh peripheral blood using Ficoll-Paque density gradient centrifugation. Trizol reagent was used to extract total RNA, and RNA quality was then checked on an Agilent 2100 Bioanalyzer. This TCR was sampled from a man aged 45-65 years with Graves' hyperthyroidism. Sequencing was done on a sample of blood.

Here is the DNA: TGCAGCCCAAGGCCCGACAGGGTGACTGAAGCTTTCTTT. It translates to CSPRPDRVTEAFF. This chain joins TRBV29-1 to TRBJ1-1; 7 central bases correspond to TRBD1. The germline V gene supplies CDR1 SQVTM and CDR2 ANQGSEA. V has 8 bases trimmed and J has 5 bases trimmed; junction bases matching no gene number 11. The CDR3 has 13 amino acids, counting the end cysteine and phenylalanine. Only the CDR3 DNA stays, 39 bases, in frame from base 1.